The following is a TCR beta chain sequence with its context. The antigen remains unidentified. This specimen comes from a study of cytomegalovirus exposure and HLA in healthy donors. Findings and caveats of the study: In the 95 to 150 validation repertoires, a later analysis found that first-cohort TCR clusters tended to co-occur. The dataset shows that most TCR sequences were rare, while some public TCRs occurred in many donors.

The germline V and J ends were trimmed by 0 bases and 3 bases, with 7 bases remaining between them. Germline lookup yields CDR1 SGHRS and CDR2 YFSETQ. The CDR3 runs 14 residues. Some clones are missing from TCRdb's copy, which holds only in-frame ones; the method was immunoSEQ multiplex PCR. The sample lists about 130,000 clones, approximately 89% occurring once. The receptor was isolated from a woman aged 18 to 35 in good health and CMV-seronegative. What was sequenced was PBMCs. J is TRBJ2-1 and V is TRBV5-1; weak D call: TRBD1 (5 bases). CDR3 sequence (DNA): TGCGCCAGCAGCTTGGACAGGTTCTACAATGAGCAGTTCTTC. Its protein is CASSLDRFYNEQFF.